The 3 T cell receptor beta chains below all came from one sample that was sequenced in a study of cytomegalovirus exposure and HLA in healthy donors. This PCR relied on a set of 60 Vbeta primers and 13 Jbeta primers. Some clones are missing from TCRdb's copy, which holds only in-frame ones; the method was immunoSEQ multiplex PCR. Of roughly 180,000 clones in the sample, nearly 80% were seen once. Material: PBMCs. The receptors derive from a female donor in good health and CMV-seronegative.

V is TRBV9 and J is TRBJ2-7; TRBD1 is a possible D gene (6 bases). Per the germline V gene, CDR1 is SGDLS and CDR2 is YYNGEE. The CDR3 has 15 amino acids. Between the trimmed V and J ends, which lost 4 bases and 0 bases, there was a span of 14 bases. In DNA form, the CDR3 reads TGTGCCAGCAGCTCCCGACAGGCCAACTCCTACGAGCAGTACTTC. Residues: CASSSRQANSYEQYF.

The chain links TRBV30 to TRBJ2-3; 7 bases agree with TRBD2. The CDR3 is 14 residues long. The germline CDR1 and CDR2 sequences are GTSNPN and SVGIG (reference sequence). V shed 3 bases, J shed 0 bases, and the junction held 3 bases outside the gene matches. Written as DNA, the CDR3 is TGTGCCTGGAGGCTAGCGGCTAGCACAGATACGCAGTATTTT. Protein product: CAWRLAASTDTQYF.

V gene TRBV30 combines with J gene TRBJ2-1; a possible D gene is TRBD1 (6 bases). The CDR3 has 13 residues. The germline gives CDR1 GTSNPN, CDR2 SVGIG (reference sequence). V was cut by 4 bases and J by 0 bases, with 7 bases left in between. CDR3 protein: CAWKGGSYNEQFF. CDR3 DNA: TGTGCCTGGAAAGGGGGCTCCTACAATGAGCAGTTCTTC.